These 30 T cell receptor beta chains were sequenced from one sample in a study of cytomegalovirus exposure and HLA in healthy donors. Primers: 60 Vbeta forward and 13 Jbeta reverse. Profiling relied on immunoSEQ multiplex PCR, and the TCRdb table lists in-frame clones only, not all of them. The table lists approximately 190,000 clones, roughly 74% of them singletons. Sequencing was performed on PBMCs. These receptors all stem from a woman under 40 in good health and CMV-seronegative.

The chain recombines TRBV7-3 with TRBJ2-7; D might be TRBD1 (5 bases). With 2 bases removed from V and 0 bases from J, the gap between germline ends came to 11 bases. Germline V lookup: CDR1 SGHTA, CDR2 FQGTGA. CDR3 size: 15 residues. The CDR3 spells CASSLLPGPSYEQYF. The DNA of the CDR3 is TGTGCCAGCAGCTTACTGCCAGGGCCCTCCTACGAGCAGTACTTC.

The chain links TRBV7-8 to TRBJ2-5; the match to TRBD1 covers 8 bases. From germline, CDR1 is SGHVS and CDR2 FQNEAQ. Germline trimming cut 5 bases from V and 3 bases from J; bases unmatched to any gene: 14. The CDR3 covers 17 residues. The CDR3 coding sequence is TGTGCCAGCAGCCCCAGAACACTTGGACAGGGAGAAGAGACCCAGTACTTC. The encoded protein is CASSPRTLGQGEETQYF.

The J gene is TRBJ2-3, the V gene TRBV9, with 11 positions matching TRBD2. Germline loops: CDR1 SGDLS, CDR2 YYNGEE. Germline trimming cut 0 bases from V and 6 bases from J; bases unmatched to any gene: 6. This CDR3 contains 16 residues. The CDR3 spells CASSVDLAGGRDTQYF. The CDR3 nucleotides are TGTGCCAGCAGCGTAGACCTAGCGGGAGGCCGGGATACGCAGTATTTT. The full variable domain, completed using reference TRBV9 and TRBJ2-3, is DSGVTQTPKHLITATGQRVTLRCSPRSGDLSVYWYQQSLDQGLQFLIQYYNGEERAKGNILERFSAQQFPDLHSELNLSSLELGDSALYFCASSVDLAGGRDTQYFGPGTRLTVL.

Concerning this clone itself: A read error may produce the germline difference seen at one junction end. The rearrangement joins TRBV27 to TRBJ1-1, with unresolved D. CDR1 and CDR2 from the germline V gene are MNHEY and SMNVEV (reference sequence). The CDR3 is 13 amino acids. CDR3 DNA sequence: TGTGCCAGCAGTTTATCCCCTGCGTCTCCTCGAAGCTTT. It translates to CASSLSPASPRSF.

The chain employs TRBV5-1 and TRBJ2-5; D is perhaps TRBD1 (5 bases). Trimming stripped 0 bases from V and 0 bases from J, with 12 bases between. CDR1 SGHRS and CDR2 YFSETQ come from the germline V gene. The CDR3 runs to 16 residues. The CDR3 bases are TGCGCCAGCAGCTTGGTCCAGGGAACGTACCAAGAGACCCAGTACTTC. Translated: CASSLVQGTYQETQYF. The whole variable domain, filled in from reference TRBV5-1 and TRBJ2-5, reads KAGVTQTPRYLIKTRGQQVTLSCSPISGHRSVSWYQQTPGQGLQFLFEYFSETQRNKGNFPGRFSGRQFSNSRSEMNVSTLELGDSALYLCASSLVQGTYQETQYFGPGTRLLVL.

This sequence joins TRBV6-1 and TRBJ1-2; the match to TRBD1 covers 7 bases. Per the germline V gene, CDR1 is MNHNS and CDR2 is SASEGT. V lost 3 bases and J lost 5; bases outside the gene matches: 3. The length of the CDR3 is 13 residues. CDR3 nucleotides: TGTGCCAGCAGTGATGACAGGGATTATGGCTACACCTTC. This codes for CASSDDRDYGYTF.

This chain uses TRBV29-1 with TRBJ1-1; D is ambiguous. Per germline, CDR1 SQVTM and CDR2 ANQGSEA. This CDR3 has 10 residues. V was clipped by 7 bases and J by 7 bases, with 10 bases between them. The DNA of the CDR3 is TGCAGCGCCCAATACGGTGAAGCTTTCTTT. Protein product: CSAQYGEAFF. The entire variable domain, with the rest obtained from reference TRBV29-1 and TRBJ1-1, is as follows: SAVISQKPSRDICQRGTSLTIQCQVDSQVTMMFWYRQQPGQSLTLIATANQGSEATYESGFVIDKFPISRPNLTFSTLTVSNMSPEDSSIYLCSAQYGEAFFGQGTRLTVV.

J is TRBJ1-5 and V is TRBV7-9; D unresolved. CDR1 is SEHNR, CDR2 FQNEAQ, per germline (reference sequence). V was clipped by 3 bases and J by 0 bases, with 9 bases between them. The CDR3 is 15 amino acids. In DNA form, the CDR3 reads TGTGCCAGCAGCTTGGGAGACTATAGCAATCAGCCCCAGCATTTT. The encoded protein is CASSLGDYSNQPQHF.

The chain employs TRBV5-1 and TRBJ2-1; TRBD1 matches at 11 bases. The V and J ends lost 4 bases and 8 bases, in that order; junction bases with no gene match: 11. Germline CDR1 is SGHRS and CDR2 is YFSETQ. CDR3 size: 16 residues. The chain's CDR3 is CASSPRTGGLRDEQFF. The CDR3 DNA is TGCGCCAGCAGCCCCCGGACAGGGGGCCTCCGTGATGAGCAGTTCTTC. The whole variable domain, remainder taken from reference TRBV5-1 and TRBJ2-1, is KAGVTQTPRYLIKTRGQQVTLSCSPISGHRSVSWYQQTPGQGLQFLFEYFSETQRNKGNFPGRFSGRQFSNSRSEMNVSTLELGDSALYLCASSPRTGGLRDEQFFGPGTRLTVL.

The chain combines TRBV11-3 with TRBJ2-2; no reliable D call. The V gene's germline CDR1 is SGHNT and CDR2 YENEEA. With 7 bases removed from V and 3 bases from J, the gap between germline ends came to 9 bases. The CDR3 totals 13 residues. CDR3 in amino acids: CASKSSYTGELFF. The CDR3 DNA is TGTGCCAGCAAATCTTCGTACACCGGGGAGCTGTTTTTT.

This clone was counted a single time. The chain combines TRBV4-3 with TRBJ2-3; 7 bases fit TRBD2. Germline lookup yields CDR1 LGHNA and CDR2 YSLEER. This CDR3 has 18 residues. Trimming at V came to 0 bases and at J to 5 bases, leaving 14 bases not matched to a gene. The DNA for the CDR3 is TGCGCCAGCAGCCAAGATCGGGCAGCGGGACCCGCAGGAGATACGCAGTATTTT. It codes for CASSQDRAAGPAGDTQYF.

The chain links TRBV29-1 to TRBJ2-1; a weak D match, TRBD2 (6 bases). Trimming took 7 bases from V and 7 from J, leaving 23 bases between them. The CDR3 runs 15 residues. Germline lookup yields CDR1 SQVTM and CDR2 ANQGSEA. CDR3 sequence: CSAPGAGRGTNEQFF. Here the CDR3 DNA reads TGCAGCGCTCCGGGAGCGGGTAGGGGAACGAATGAGCAGTTCTTC.

The rearrangement links TRBV23-1 to TRBJ2-7, with D possibly being TRBD1 (6 bases). TRBV23-1 falls under the ORF class, with uncertain function. The ends were cut back, 6 bases at V and 4 bases at J, with 16 bases in the middle. This CDR3 comprises 14 residues. CDR3 amino acids: CASRGPGQAYEQYF. The DNA for the CDR3 is TGCGCCAGCAGAGGGCCGGGACAAGCATACGAGCAGTACTTC.

The rearrangement links TRBV2 to TRBJ2-5, with 8 bases aligning to TRBD1. The CDR3 has 15 residues. The germline V gene has CDR1 SNHLY and CDR2 FYNNEI. Losses at the gene ends were 2 bases for V and 4 bases for J; bases not matched to a gene: 6. In DNA form, the CDR3 reads TGTGCCAGCAGTGAATGGGCAGGGGGCTTAGAGACCCAGTACTTC. Its translation is CASSEWAGGLETQYF.

The V gene is TRBV4-3, the J gene TRBJ2-7; D is possibly TRBD1 (5 bases). CDR3 length: 14 amino acids. The germline V gene encodes CDR1 LGHNA and CDR2 YSLEER. The V end lost 4 bases, the J end lost 0 bases, and 10 bases lay between the germline ends. The CDR3 spells CASSLDISSYEQYF. As DNA, the CDR3 is TGCGCCAGCAGCCTGGACATTAGCTCCTACGAGCAGTACTTC.

This chain uses TRBV2 with TRBJ1-4; D may be TRBD1 (6 bases). Germline V CDR1 and CDR2: SNHLY, FYNNEI. Between the trimmed V and J ends, which lost 2 bases and 8 bases, there was a span of 12 bases. This CDR3 is built from 14 residues. The CDR3 DNA reads as TGTGCCAGCAGTGAAAACAGGGTTAACGAAAAACTGTTTTTT. Protein product: CASSENRVNEKLFF.

This sequence joins TRBV6-6 and TRBJ1-1, with D possibly being TRBD1 (5 bases). Per the germline V gene, CDR1 is MNHNY and CDR2 is SVGAGI (reference sequence). The CDR3 spans 14 residues. Trimming shortened V by 10 bases and J by 1 base, and 16 bases separated the two germline ends. DNA of the CDR3: TGTGCCACCAGGTGGAGGGGCGGGAACACTGAAGCTTTCTTT. Protein product: CATRWRGGNTEAFF.

The rearrangement uses TRBV7-9 and TRBJ2-3; 7 positions match TRBD2. With 4 bases clipped from V and 2 bases from J, the junction kept 3 bases outside the gene matches. The V gene's germline CDR1 is SEHNR and CDR2 FQNEAQ (reference sequence). This CDR3 is 14 amino acids long. The CDR3 DNA reads TGTGCCAGCAGCTCGAGCGGGAACACAGATACGCAGTATTTT. It is translated as CASSSSGNTDTQYF.

V gene TRBV28 combines with J gene TRBJ1-3; D is possibly TRBD1 (5 bases). Germline CDR1 MDHEN, CDR2 SYDVKM. The CDR3 is 18 residues long. Trimming took off 2 bases at V and 0 bases at J, with 17 bases between the two ends. The CDR3 here is CASSLGGASWLSGNTIYF. CDR3 nucleotide sequence: TGTGCCAGCAGTTTAGGAGGGGCTAGTTGGCTCTCTGGAAACACCATATATTTT. Based on the CDR3 plus reference TRBV28 and TRBJ1-3, the full variable domain is DVKVTQSSRYLVKRTGEKVFLECVQDMDHENMFWYRQDPGLGLRLIYFSYDVKMKEKGDIPEGYSVSREKKERFSLILESASTNQTSMYLCASSLGGASWLSGNTIYFGEGSWLTVV.

V is TRBV4-3 and J is TRBJ1-2, with a weak D call TRBD1 (5 bases). Between the trimmed V and J ends, which lost 0 bases and 4 bases, there was a span of 9 bases. The CDR3 is 14 amino acids. Germline CDR1 reads LGHNA; CDR2 reads YSLEER. As DNA, the CDR3 is TGCGCCAGCAGCCAAGAATCAGGGATCTATGGCTACACCTTC. Amino acid sequence: CASSQESGIYGYTF.

In the case of this clone: One junction end does not reproduce the germline sequence, and a read error may be involved. The chain recombines TRBV27 with TRBJ2-7; D might be TRBD2 (5 bases). Germline CDR1 reads MNHEY; CDR2 reads SMNVEV (reference sequence). The CDR3 is 13 amino acids. The CDR3 sequence is CASSLLGAYEQYF. CDR3 nucleotides: TGTGCCAGCAGCTTATTGGGAGCGTACGAGCAGTACTTC.

The chain uses TRBV7-9 and TRBJ2-5; tentative D call: TRBD2 (6 bases). Per the germline V gene, CDR1 is SEHNR and CDR2 is FQNEAQ (reference sequence). The CDR3 loop spans 16 amino acids. V was shortened by 1 base and J by 3 bases, with 15 bases between the two germline ends. The CDR3 loop reads CASSLVLGRTKETQYF. The CDR3 bases are TGTGCCAGCAGCTTAGTTTTAGGGCGGACTAAAGAGACCCAGTACTTC.

The chain is built from TRBV7-6 and TRBJ1-1; D is unresolved. V lost 2 bases to trimming and J lost 1 base, with 5 bases between them. Germline V gene sequence: CDR1 SGHVS, CDR2 FNYEAQ. There are 13 residues in the CDR3. The CDR3 DNA follows: TGTGCCAGCAGCTTAAATCAGAACACTGAAGCTTTCTTT. Translating gives CASSLNQNTEAFF.

This clone was counted a few times. This sequence joins TRBV2 and TRBJ1-2; 9 bases map to TRBD1. Trimming at V came to 7 bases and at J to 0 bases, leaving 6 bases not matched to a gene. The CDR3 consists of 15 residues. The germline V gene has CDR1 SNHLY and CDR2 FYNNEI. CDR3 in amino acids: CASTGQGFANYGYTF. CDR3 sequence (DNA): TGTGCCAGCACTGGACAGGGGTTCGCTAACTATGGCTACACCTTC.

The gene calls are TRBV6-5 and TRBJ2-1; TRBD2 matches 11 bases. Germline loops: CDR1 MNHEY, CDR2 SVGAGI. The CDR3 sequence is 15 residues long. The trim removed 2 bases at V and 9 bases at J, leaving 6 bases unmatched. CDR3 sequence: CASSYKLAGVGEQFF. The CDR3 DNA reads as TGTGCCAGCAGTTACAAACTAGCGGGAGTTGGTGAGCAGTTCTTC.

This chain uses TRBV2 with TRBJ2-3, with TRBD2 matching 10 bases. The junction had 14 bases not matched to a gene; V was cut back by 7 bases and J by 1 base. CDR3 size: 18 residues. The germline gives CDR1 SNHLY, CDR2 FYNNEI. CDR3 region: CASKLSSGGITRTDTQYF. The CDR3 DNA follows: TGTGCCAGCAAGCTTTCTAGCGGGGGAATCACCCGCACAGATACGCAGTATTTT.

This rearrangement joins TRBV11-2 to TRBJ2-7; no firm D call. The CDR3 covers 12 residues. Trimming removed 1 base at V and 7 bases at J, with 8 bases between. In germline, CDR1 is SGHAT, CDR2 FQNNGV. CDR3 residues: CASSLVSREQYF. CDR3 DNA sequence: TGTGCCAGCAGCTTAGTATCTCGTGAGCAGTACTTC.

The chain is built from TRBV29-1 and TRBJ2-7; 8 bases fit TRBD1. CDR3 size: 13 residues. Germline assignment: CDR1 SQVTM and CDR2 ANQGSEA. V lost 7 bases and J lost 4; bases outside the gene matches: 9. This CDR3 is CSARGTGIYEQYF. The CDR3 bases are TGCAGCGCCCGTGGGACAGGAATATACGAGCAGTACTTC.

The genes are TRBV27 and TRBJ1-2; unclear D gene. V shed 6 bases and J shed 7 bases, with 15 bases lying between them. CDR1 and CDR2 (germline): MNHEY, SMNVEV (reference sequence). The CDR3 runs 13 residues. CDR3 protein: CASRDAAAGGYTF. In DNA form, the CDR3 reads TGTGCCAGCAGGGACGCGGCAGCGGGTGGCTACACCTTC.

The chain joins TRBV9 to TRBJ2-1, with D perhaps TRBD1 (5 bases). Germline V lookup: CDR1 SGDLS, CDR2 YYNGEE. Between the trimmed V and J ends, which lost 4 bases and 0 bases, there was a span of 11 bases. CDR3 size: 15 residues. The CDR3 sequence is CASSPRQTSYNEQFF. The CDR3 nucleotides are TGTGCCAGCAGCCCCCGACAGACCTCCTACAATGAGCAGTTCTTC.